This note documents a single T cell receptor (beta chain) sequence. Other DNA sequences in this sample translate to the same CDR3. Terminally differentiated effector memory CD45RA+ cells were excluded from the naive CD8 cells, which were CD45RO-negative and positively selected for CCR7. These data are taken from a study of shared clonotypes between healthy human individuals. This table comes from immunoSEQ multiplex PCR, and its TCRdb copy is limited to in-frame clones, with some not included. The profile shows about 650,000 clones, about 95% of them singletons. CDR1 SGHAT and CDR2 FQNNGV come from the germline V gene. V was pared by 3 bases and J by 4 bases, with 6 bases between. The CDR3 consists of 12 residues.

The clonotype originates from a woman aged 25-40 years in good health. Material: naive CD8+ T cells sorted from blood. The V gene is TRBV11-2, the J gene TRBJ1-1; no clear D gene. The CDR3: CASSLGFTEAFF. The CDR3 region has the DNA TGTGCCAGCAGCTTGGGATTCACTGAAGCTTTCTTT.